Listed below are T cell receptor beta chains from one sample, sequenced in a study of blood T cell repertoires in COVID-19. The assay was immunoSEQ multiplex PCR, and TCRdb's table has in-frame clones only and misses some. The table has 400,000 to 450,000 clones, approximately 88% seen once; the top ten hold over 9.5%. Sequences were obtained from peripheral blood. Receptors originate from a woman aged 45-65 years with COVID-19, enrolled during active disease. The CDR3 runs from the conserved cysteine through the conserved F or W. The order of the fields is V gene, J gene, D gene, clone size, CDR3 DNA, CDR3 protein. D genes are given only for firm matches. Clone size, where shown, is once, few, many, or a class for clones that have expanded.

TRBV5-4	TRBJ2-3	TRBD2	once	TGTGCCAGCAGCTCCGGGACTAGCCTCCATAAGCAGTATTTT	CASSSGTSLHKQYF
TRBV5-6	TRBJ1-6	-	-	TGTGCCAGCAGCTTTGATACAGGTTTAAATTCACCCCTCCACTTT	CASSFDTGLNSPLHF
TRBV27	TRBJ1-1	-	-	TGTGCCAGCAGTCTTGGATTCAGGGACTCGGCTTTCTTT	CASSLGFRDSAFF
TRBV21-1	TRBJ1-1	-	-	TGTGCCAGCAGCCGAAAGGTGGGAGGAGGCGACACTGAAGCTTTCTTT	CASSRKVGGGDTEAFF
TRBV28	TRBJ1-2	TRBD1	-	TGTGCCAGCACCTTCCCGACAGGGGACTATGGCTACACCTTC	CASTFPTGDYGYTF
TRBV30	TRBJ1-4	-	-	TGTGCCTGGAGTGTATTAACGGGAAATGAAAAACTGTTTTTT	CAWSVLTGNEKLFF
TRBV5-1	TRBJ2-1	-	-	TGCGCCAGCAGCGGCGGTAGCGGATTGAGCTCCTACAATGAGCAGTTCTTC	CASSGGSGLSSYNEQFF
TRBV19	TRBJ2-7	-	-	TGTGCCAGTAGTCCGGACTTGGAGTCCTACGAGCAGTACTTC	CASSPDLESYEQYF
TRBV5-1	TRBJ1-2	-	few	TGCGCCAGCAGCTTGGCGGAGGCAGGCGGCTACACCTTC	CASSLAEAGGYTF
TRBV5-1	TRBJ2-3	TRBD2	-	TGCGCCAGCAGCTTGCGAGCGGGGGGGACAGATACGCAGTATTTT	CASSLRAGGTDTQYF
TRBV2	TRBJ2-2	-	-	TGTGCCAGCAGCGCTCCGGGACTCACCGGGGAGCTGTTTTTT	CASSAPGLTGELFF
TRBV2	TRBJ2-1	TRBD1	-	TGTGCCAGCAGTGAGGGGGACAGGGAATTCAATGAGCAGTTCTTC	CASSEGDREFNEQFF
TRBV19	TRBJ1-5	-	few	TGTGCCAGTAGTATCTCGGCCGCAGGGGATCAGCCCCAGCATTTT	CASSISAAGDQPQHF
TRBV19	TRBJ1-2	-	-	TGTGCCAGTAGTATAGACTCATCGGGGGACTATGGCTACACCTTC	CASSIDSSGDYGYTF
TRBV29-1	TRBJ1-4	-	-	TGCAGCGTTGGAAGGACAGCTAATGAAAAACTGTTTTTT	CSVGRTANEKLFF
TRBV28	TRBJ1-1	-	-	TGTGCCGCTAGGGACACCCCCCGTGGCACTGAAGCTTTCTTT	CAARDTPRGTEAFF
TRBV7-9	TRBJ1-1	-	-	TGTGCCAGCAGCCGTGGAGCAGGGGATGAAGCTTTCTTT	CASSRGAGDEAFF
TRBV12-3/TRBV12-4	TRBJ1-5	TRBD1	-	TGTGCCAGCAGGGGGACAGGGGAGCAGCCCCAGCATTTT	CASRGTGEQPQHF
TRBV30	TRBJ2-3	TRBD2	-	TGTGCCTGGAGTGTGGATAGCGGGATTAGTCCAGATACGCAGTATTTT	CAWSVDSGISPDTQYF
TRBV11-2	TRBJ1-1	-	few	TGTGCCAGCAGCTTTCAACGGGGTAGCACTGAAGCTTTCTTT	CASSFQRGSTEAFF
TRBV5-1	TRBJ1-2	TRBD1	-	TGCGCCAGCAGCTTGGGGGGACAGGTCCGGTCTGGCTACACCTTC	CASSLGGQVRSGYTF
TRBV19	TRBJ1-5	TRBD1	-	TGTGCCAGTAGGGTAAACAGGGGGCATCATCAGCCCCAGCATTTT	CASRVNRGHHQPQHF
TRBV25-1	TRBJ1-5	-	once	TGTGCCAGCAGTAGTAGGGGGAGCAATCAGCCCCAGCATTTT	CASSSRGSNQPQHF
TRBV30	TRBJ2-2	-	-	TGTGCCTGGCGGGGAGGCCCTAACACCGGGGAGCTGTTTTTT	CAWRGGPNTGELFF
TRBV11-3	TRBJ2-3	TRBD2	-	TGTGCCAGCAGCTCCCCCGGGGGGACCCACACAGATACGCAGTATTTT	CASSSPGGTHTDTQYF
TRBV5-4	TRBJ2-3	TRBD2	once	TGTGCCAGCAGCCCTAGCGGGGGCCCAGGGGATACGCAGTATTTT	CASSPSGGPGDTQYF
TRBV7-2	TRBJ1-5	TRBD1	-	TGTGCCAGCAGCTTACGGAGGGGGCGGTTTCATCAGCCCCAGCATTTT	CASSLRRGRFHQPQHF
TRBV7-3	TRBJ2-2	-	-	TGTGCCAGCAAGTCCCAGGGGAACGGGGAGCTGTTTTTT	CASKSQGNGELFF
TRBV5-1	TRBJ2-7	-	-	TGCGCCAGCAGCTTTTCCGCCCAGTCCTACGAGCAGTACTTC	CASSFSAQSYEQYF
TRBV28	TRBJ1-2	TRBD1	-	TGTGCCAGCAGTTGGAACAGGGGTGACTATGGCTACACCTTC	CASSWNRGDYGYTF
TRBV20-1	TRBJ1-4	-	-	TGCAGTGCTAGAGCAGTAGAAAAACTGTTTTTT	CSARAVEKLFF
TRBV30	TRBJ1-3	TRBD1	-	TGTGCCTGGAGCCCCCCAGGGGGCAGCTCTGGAAACACCATATATTTT	CAWSPPGGSSGNTIYF
TRBV4-1	TRBJ1-3	-	few	TGCGCCAGCAGCCCCGCCGGGGGAGGAAACACCATATATTTT	CASSPAGGGNTIYF
TRBV19	TRBJ1-3	-	-	TGTGCCAGTAGCGTCCCTGGAAACACCATATATTTT	CASSVPGNTIYF
TRBV10-2	TRBJ2-1	TRBD2	-	TGCGCCAGCAGTGCGGCTAGCGGGGGGGTTGGCTCCTACAATGAGCAGTTCTTC	CASSAASGGVGSYNEQFF
TRBV30	TRBJ1-1	TRBD1	-	TGTGCCTGGAGTATACAGGGGAAGCGAACTGAAGCTTTCTTT	CAWSIQGKRTEAFF
TRBV6-1	TRBJ2-1	TRBD2	-	TGTGCCAGCAGTGAACCCGGACTAGCGGGGTACAATGAGCAGTTCTTC	CASSEPGLAGYNEQFF
TRBV30	TRBJ2-7	-	-	TGTGCCTGGAATAGGGGGACCTACGAGCAGTACTTC	CAWNRGTYEQYF
TRBV3-1/TRBV3-2	TRBJ1-2	-	-	TGTGCCAGCAGCCAAGGGGGCGGAGGGGCTGGCTATGGCTACACCTTC	CASSQGGGGAGYGYTF
TRBV19	TRBJ2-7	TRBD1	-	TGTGCCAGTAGTGGGACAGGGGCGTACGAGCAGTACTTC	CASSGTGAYEQYF
TRBV5-1	TRBJ1-6	-	once	TGCGCCAGCAGCTTGTGGCAGGGTACAAGCTCCTATAATTCACCCCTCCACTTT	CASSLWQGTSSYNSPLHF
TRBV10-3	TRBJ2-1	TRBD2	-	TGTGCCATCAGTGAAGCGGGGGACGGCTCCTACAATGAGCAGTTCTTC	CAISEAGDGSYNEQFF
TRBV5-4	TRBJ1-4	-	once	TGTGCCAGCAGCCACGACAGTGCCGAATTGGGGGAAAAACTGTTTTTT	CASSHDSAELGEKLFF
TRBV6-5	TRBJ1-2	-	-	TGTGCCCACTTTGGAGGGTGGGACTATGGCTACACCTTC	CAHFGGWDYGYTF
TRBV6-6	TRBJ2-4	TRBD2	-	TGTGCCAGCAGTGGCGGGGGGGCGGACATTCAGTACTTC	CASSGGGADIQYF
TRBV19	TRBJ2-7	-	-	TGTGCCAGTAGTCCTTCCCGTGGCAGGATATACGAGCAGTACTTC	CASSPSRGRIYEQYF
TRBV28	TRBJ2-3	TRBD2	once	TGTGCCAGCAGTTCCAGCGGGGGGCCCGTCACAGATACGCAGTATTTT	CASSSSGGPVTDTQYF
TRBV19	TRBJ1-5	-	-	TGTGCCTCGAACCTACAGCCCCAGCATTTT	CASNLQPQHF
TRBV2	TRBJ1-2	TRBD1	-	TGTGCCAGCAGGCCAGGGGGCCTGTACTATGGCTACACCTTC	CASRPGGLYYGYTF
TRBV18	TRBJ1-3	-	-	TGTGCCAGCTCACCACCTGGCGGTAGCTCTGGAAACACCATATATTTT	CASSPPGGSSGNTIYF
TRBV6-1	TRBJ2-5	-	-	TGTGCCAGCAGTGAAGCTGGGGGGAAGGGAGAGACCCAGTACTTC	CASSEAGGKGETQYF
TRBV18	TRBJ2-3	TRBD2	-	TGTGCCAGCTCACAGGGGACTAGCGGGGGCACAGATACGCAGTATTTT	CASSQGTSGGTDTQYF
TRBV30	TRBJ2-1	-	-	TGTGCCTCATCGTGGGGTAGCGGTTTCTACAATGAGCAGTTCTTC	CASSWGSGFYNEQFF
TRBV9	TRBJ2-6	-	-	TGTGCCAGCAGCGTAGAGGGAGTCTATGGTTCTGGGGCCAACGTCCTGACTTTC	CASSVEGVYGSGANVLTF